The clone carrying this TCR beta chain occurred a few times. This sample is part of a study of OX40 agonist ivuxolimab in advanced cancers. Method: immunoSEQ multiplex PCR; TCRdb's copy keeps in-frame clones and lacks some. The table includes fewer than 55,000 clones, over 80% detected once. There are 14 residues in the CDR3. Germline CDR1 and CDR2: SGHTA and FQGTGA. Trimming stripped 1 base from V and 0 bases from J, with 6 bases between. Sample: CD4+ or CD8+ T cells sorted from blood, taken in a trial of the OX40 agonist ivuxolimab. The V gene is TRBV7-3, the J gene TRBJ2-5; tentatively, D is TRBD1 (5 bases). This TCR was sampled from an adult with an advanced solid tumor such as melanoma, head and neck, liver or kidney cancer. In nucleotides, the CDR3 is TGTGCCAGCAGCTTAAGGGGCCACCAAGAGACCCAGTACTTC. This gives the protein CASSLRGHQETQYF.